This TCR beta chain comes out of a study of blood T cell repertoires in COVID-19. At the level of the study: Sites across the United States, Italy and Spain contributed samples from acute and convalescent COVID-19. The analysed material was cDNA or gDNA that came from T cells, B-cell-depleted T cells, or PBMCs.

The authors' processing: From reference gene primer amplification, estimates of nucleated cell counts were derived. TCRdb's table, derived via immunoSEQ multiplex PCR, lists solely in-frame clones and lacks some. Clone size and V and J calls were adopted from that table, with D and trimming inferred from the DNA. This sample has about 490,000 clones, with 75% to 90% found just once. This clone occurred a few times. CDR3 length: 15 residues. Trimming at V came to 4 bases and at J to 2 bases, leaving 7 bases not matched to a gene. CDR1 is LGHDT and CDR2 is YNNKEL in the germline V gene (reference sequence).

The TCR comes from a human donor in a cohort sampled during active COVID-19. Sequenced material: peripheral blood. The rearrangement uses TRBV3-1 (or the pseudogene TRBV3-2) and TRBJ2-5; 7 nucleotides line up with TRBD1. The chain's CDR3 is CASSRPGQIQETQYF. CDR3 in DNA: TGTGCCAGCAGCCGCCCGGGACAGATACAAGAGACCCAGTACTTC.